The clone carrying this T cell receptor (beta chain) was detected a few times. Its antigen is unidentified. This sample stems from a study of T cells in Graves' hyperthyroidism and ophthalmopathy. Study-wide points: Classification by a 13 V-J model distinguished ophthalmopathy from stable hyperthyroidism.

Losses at the gene ends were 5 bases for V and 4 bases for J; bases not matched to a gene: 6. Per germline, CDR1 MDHEN and CDR2 SYDVKM. CDR3 size: 15 residues. Regions amplified from RNA transcripts were the TCR beta CDR3 regions. With the HTBI primer set, the TCR CDR3 went through a first round of RT-PCR. Each CDR3 protein is one row after TCRdb ran MiXCR on the multiplex PCR reads. Of some 770,000 distinct CDR3 sequences in the sample, about a sixth were seen once. When ophthalmopathy did not progress within 18 months, Graves' hyperthyroidism was considered stable. The PBMCs had their origin in 10 ml of fresh peripheral blood.

Sequenced input: blood. The source is a man aged 18 to 30 with Graves' hyperthyroidism. The chain carries TRBV28 and TRBJ2-1; 9 nucleotides agree with TRBD2. For the CDR3, the DNA is TGTGCCAGCAGTCCCCCGACTAGCGGTTACAATGAGCAGTTCTTC. It specifies CASSPPTSGYNEQFF. The full variable domain, in which reference TRBV28 and TRBJ2-1 provide the parts outside the CDR3, is DVKVTQSSRYLVKRTGEKVFLECVQDMDHENMFWYRQDPGLGLRLIYFSYDVKMKEKGDIPEGYSVSREKKERFSLILESASTNQTSMYLCASSPPTSGYNEQFFGPGTRLTVL.